This T cell receptor beta chain emerged from a study of vaccination and CD4 T cells after COVID-19. The V end lost 3 bases, the J end lost 6 bases, and 15 bases lay between the germline ends. This CDR3 comprises 15 residues. Looked up from germline, CDR1 is SGHAT and CDR2 is FQNNGV. Documented treatment: roughly 10-day PBMC culture with coronavirus spike peptide pools or control peptides (ViraFEST assay). Peptide pools at approximately 11 ug/ml stimulated two million PBMCs per well with 10 IU/ml IL-2. The Oncomine TCR Beta short-read assay was what sequenced the DNA obtained from cultured CD4+ T cells. Investigators isolated genomic DNA from cultured CD4+ T cells. TCRdb ran MiXCR on the PCR reads and lists one entry per CDR3 protein. The sample contains about 11,000 distinct CDR3 sequences, 32% of which appear only once. In regard to this clonotype: Antigen specificity is unknown.

This material consisted of CD4+ T cells from blood, cultured in vitro, taken after SARS-CoV-2 vaccination. The J gene is TRBJ2-1, the V gene TRBV11-2, with a weak D call TRBD1 (6 bases). This receptor was taken from a human donor who had recovered from COVID-19. CDR3 coding DNA: TGTGCCAGCAGCTTGAACAGGGCTACCTCCAATGAGCAGTTCTTC. This encodes CASSLNRATSNEQFF.